Listed here is a single T cell receptor (beta chain). As yet, its antigen is unknown. The junction shows a germline mismatch at one end, possibly a read error. The sample belongs to a study of tumor and adjacent non-tumor tissue in lung cancer. On the study more broadly: Each sample yielded a few million productive TCRbeta reads on average. Notes on the study in general: Significantly higher TCR diversity was found in tumor than normal lung.

This CDR3 is 16 amino acids long. This sample's RNA came from whole unsorted tissue. Three rounds of nested PCR, following a modified ARM-PCR protocol, produced the TCRbeta library. TCRdb passed the multiplex PCR reads through MiXCR, listing each CDR3 protein once. The sample shows about 200,000 distinct CDR3 sequences, 60% to 85% of them seen only once. The TCR was taken from a man in his sixties with non-small cell lung cancer. The sample taken for sequencing was lung tumor tissue. The V and J genes are TRBV12-3 or TRBV12-4 and TRBJ2-7; 9 bases map to TRBD1. This CDR3 reads CTSSYRTGGASYEQYF. The CDR3 DNA sequence: TGTACCAGCAGTTATCGCACAGGGGGCGCCAGCTACGAGCAGTACTTC.